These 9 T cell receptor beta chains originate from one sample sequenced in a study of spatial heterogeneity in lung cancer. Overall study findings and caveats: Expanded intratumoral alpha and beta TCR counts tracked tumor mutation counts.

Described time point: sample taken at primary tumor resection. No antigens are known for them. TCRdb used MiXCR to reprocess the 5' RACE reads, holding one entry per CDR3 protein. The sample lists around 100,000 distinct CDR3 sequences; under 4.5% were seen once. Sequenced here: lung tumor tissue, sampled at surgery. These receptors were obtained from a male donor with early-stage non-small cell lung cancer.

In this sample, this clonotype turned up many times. This CDR3 is CASSPYLGTEQFF. The CDR3 DNA sequence: TGTGCCAGCAGTCCCTACCTGGGGACTGAGCAGTTCTTC. The chain links TRBV12-3 or TRBV12-4 to TRBJ2-1, with D perhaps being TRBD1 or TRBD2 (5 bases each). The V gene lost 5 bases and the J gene lost 9 bases, with 14 bases spanning the gap. The CDR3 is 13 residues long.

CDR3 sequence (DNA): TGTGCCAGCAGCATGACAGGACTAGCGGTCACAGATACGCAGTATTTT. Its translation is CASSMTGLAVTDTQYF. The chain links TRBV11-2 to TRBJ2-3, with 10 bases matching TRBD2. V lost 5 bases and J lost 2; bases outside the gene matches: 7. The germline CDR1 and CDR2 sequences are SGHAT and FQNNGV. CDR3 length equals 16 residues.

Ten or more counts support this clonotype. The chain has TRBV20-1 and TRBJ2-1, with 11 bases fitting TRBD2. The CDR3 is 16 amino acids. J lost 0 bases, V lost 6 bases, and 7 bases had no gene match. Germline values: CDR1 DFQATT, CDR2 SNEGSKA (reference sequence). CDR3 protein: CSAPGLAEPSYNEQFF. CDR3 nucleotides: TGCAGTGCACCGGGACTAGCGGAGCCCTCCTACAATGAGCAGTTCTTC.

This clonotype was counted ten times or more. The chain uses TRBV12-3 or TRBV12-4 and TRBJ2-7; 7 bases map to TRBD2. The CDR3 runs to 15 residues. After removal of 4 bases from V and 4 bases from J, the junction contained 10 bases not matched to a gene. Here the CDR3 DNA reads TGTGCCAGCAGTTCCTCGACTAGCTTGTCGTACGAGCAGTACTTC. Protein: CASSSSTSLSYEQYF.

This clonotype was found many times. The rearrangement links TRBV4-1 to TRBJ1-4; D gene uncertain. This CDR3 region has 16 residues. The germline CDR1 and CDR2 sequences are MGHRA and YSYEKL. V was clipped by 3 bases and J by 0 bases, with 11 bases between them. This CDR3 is CASSQWQEATNEKLFF. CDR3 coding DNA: TGCGCCAGCAGCCAGTGGCAGGAAGCAACTAATGAAAAACTGTTTTTT.

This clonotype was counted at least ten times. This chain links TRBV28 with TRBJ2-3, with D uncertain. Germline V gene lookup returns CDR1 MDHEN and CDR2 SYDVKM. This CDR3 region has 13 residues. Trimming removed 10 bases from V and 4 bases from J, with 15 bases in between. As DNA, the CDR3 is TGTGCCACCTCCGGTAGGCCGCCAGATACGCAGTATTTT. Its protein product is CATSGRPPDTQYF. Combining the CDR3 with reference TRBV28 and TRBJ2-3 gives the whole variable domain DVKVTQSSRYLVKRTGEKVFLECVQDMDHENMFWYRQDPGLGLRLIYFSYDVKMKEKGDIPEGYSVSREKKERFSLILESASTNQTSMYLCATSGRPPDTQYFGPGTRLTVL.

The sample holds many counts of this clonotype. DNA for the CDR3: TGTGCCAGCAGCTACGGAGGGGGCTTGTTCACTGAAGCTTTCTTT. This sequence encodes CASSYGGGLFTEAFF. This chain uses TRBV7-9 with TRBJ1-1; 7 nucleotides match TRBD1. Unmatched junction bases numbered 9, after V lost 4 bases and J lost 4 bases. The germline V gene encodes CDR1 SEHNR and CDR2 FQNEAQ (reference sequence). This CDR3 region has 15 residues.

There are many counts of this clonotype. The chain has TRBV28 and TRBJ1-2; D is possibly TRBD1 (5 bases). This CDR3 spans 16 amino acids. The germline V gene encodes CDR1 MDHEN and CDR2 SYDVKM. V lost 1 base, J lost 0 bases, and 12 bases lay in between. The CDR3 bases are TGTGCCAGCAGTTTATTTCGGGGGGGAGCTAACTATGGCTACACCTTC. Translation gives CASSLFRGGANYGYTF.

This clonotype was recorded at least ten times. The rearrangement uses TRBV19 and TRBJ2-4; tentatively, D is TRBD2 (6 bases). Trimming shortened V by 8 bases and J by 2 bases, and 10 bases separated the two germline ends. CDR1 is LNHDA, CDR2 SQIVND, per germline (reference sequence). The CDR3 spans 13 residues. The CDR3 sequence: CASAAGTKNIQYF. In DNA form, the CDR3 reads TGTGCCAGTGCGGCGGGGACCAAAAACATTCAGTACTTC.